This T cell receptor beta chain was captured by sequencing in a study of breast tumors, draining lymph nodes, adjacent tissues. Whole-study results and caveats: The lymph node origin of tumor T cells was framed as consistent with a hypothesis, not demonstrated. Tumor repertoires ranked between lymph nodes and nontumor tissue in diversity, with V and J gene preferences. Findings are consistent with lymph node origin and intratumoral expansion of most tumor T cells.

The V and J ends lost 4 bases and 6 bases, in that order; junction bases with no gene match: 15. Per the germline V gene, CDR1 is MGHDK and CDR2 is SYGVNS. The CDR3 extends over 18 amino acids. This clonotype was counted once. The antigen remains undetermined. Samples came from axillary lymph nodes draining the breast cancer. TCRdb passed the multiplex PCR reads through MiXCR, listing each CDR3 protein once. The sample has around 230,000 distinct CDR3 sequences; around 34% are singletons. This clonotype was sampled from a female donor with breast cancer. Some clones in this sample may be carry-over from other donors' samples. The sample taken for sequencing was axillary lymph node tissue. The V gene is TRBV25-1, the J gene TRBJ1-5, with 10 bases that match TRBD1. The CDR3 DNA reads TGTGCCAGCAGTGCTAGAGAGTACGGGACAGGGGATGGTCAGCCCCAGCATTTT. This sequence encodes CASSAREYGTGDGQPQHF.